Below, 28 T cell receptor beta chains from the same sample are listed, as sequenced in a study of PD-1 blockade in classical Hodgkin lymphoma. Clones were sequenced by immunoSEQ multiplex PCR, and TCRdb holds only the in-frame ones, with some missing. The sample lists approximately 100,000 clones, approximately 90% seen once, with more than 6.5% in the top ten. With no exception, relapse followed autologous stem cell transplantation in all patients, and brentuximab vedotin exposure varied. Sequencing was performed on peripheral blood mononuclear cells (PBMCs), taken before the second cycle of nivolumab. Receptor source: a human donor with classical Hodgkin lymphoma.

The chain uses TRBV19 and TRBJ1-5; D not certain. CDR3 length: 13 amino acids. Germline values: CDR1 LNHDA, CDR2 SQIVND (reference sequence). The V end was cut by 6 bases, the J end by 4 bases, with 10 bases between. The CDR3 DNA is TGTGCCAGTAGGGTTCAGGTAAATCAGCCCCAGCATTTT. Its protein is CASRVQVNQPQHF.

J is TRBJ2-1 and V is TRBV5-1, with TRBD2 matching over 11 bases. The V and J ends lost 4 bases and 4 bases, in that order; junction bases with no gene match: 7. CDR3 length: 16 residues. CDR1 is SGHRS, CDR2 YFSETQ, per germline. CDR3 coding DNA: TGCGCCAGCAGCGATCCCGGGACTAGCGGTTACAATGAGCAGTTCTTC. Protein product: CASSDPGTSGYNEQFF.

This chain links TRBV28 with TRBJ1-2; no clear D. Germline assignment: CDR1 MDHEN and CDR2 SYDVKM. V was cut by 10 bases and J by 3 bases, with 12 bases left in between. This CDR3 region has 12 residues. This CDR3 reads CATGGSDYGYTF. In nucleotides, the CDR3 is TGTGCCACTGGCGGGAGTGACTATGGCTACACCTTC.

The chain employs TRBV28 and TRBJ2-5; D is possibly TRBD1 (5 bases). Germline V CDR1 and CDR2: MDHEN, SYDVKM. Trimming took 1 base from V and 0 from J, leaving 12 bases between them. The CDR3 has 16 residues. CDR3 region: CASSLSQGGYQETQYF. CDR3 DNA sequence: TGTGCCAGCAGTTTATCCCAGGGTGGGTACCAAGAGACCCAGTACTTC.

This chain uses TRBV6-5 with TRBJ2-7, with D possibly being TRBD2 (6 bases). CDR3 length: 13 amino acids. Germline CDR1 is MNHEY and CDR2 is SVGAGI. The germline V and J ends were trimmed by 4 bases and 2 bases, with 9 bases remaining between them. As DNA, the CDR3 is TGTGCCAGCAGTTCTAGCGCGACCTACGAGCAGTACTTC. The encoded protein is CASSSSATYEQYF.

This clone was detected once. The rearrangement links TRBV6-5 to TRBJ1-6; TRBD1 is a possible D gene (5 bases). The V end lost 6 bases, the J end lost 6 bases, and 15 bases lay between the germline ends. This CDR3 comprises 15 residues. The germline V gene has CDR1 MNHEY and CDR2 SVGAGI. The CDR3 DNA reads as TGTGCCAGCAGCCTGGGACTTCCCTCTAATTCACCCCTCCACTTT. Translation gives CASSLGLPSNSPLHF.

The J gene is TRBJ2-7, the V gene TRBV7-8; D call uncertain. Germline V gene sequence: CDR1 SGHVS, CDR2 FQNEAQ. CDR3 length: 13 residues. Trimming removed 3 bases from V and 3 bases from J, with 9 bases in between. CDR3 in amino acids: CASSFASSYEQYF. CDR3 nucleotides: TGTGCCAGCAGCTTCGCAAGTAGCTACGAGCAGTACTTC.

This chain joins TRBV7-9 and TRBJ1-5; tentative D call: TRBD1 (5 bases). V lost 1 base, J lost 7 bases, and 14 bases lay in between. CDR3 size: 15 residues. Germline values: CDR1 SEHNR, CDR2 FQNEAQ (reference sequence). CDR3 coding DNA: TGTGCCAGCAGCTTAGGCGGAGGGACGGGGCAGCCCCAGCATTTT. Protein: CASSLGGGTGQPQHF. Looking up the rest from reference TRBV7-9 and TRBJ1-5 gives the full variable domain: DTGVSQNPRHKITKRGQNVTFRCDPISEHNRLYWYRQTLGQGPEFLTYFQNEAQLEKSRLLSDRFSAERPKGSFSTLEIQRTEQGDSAMYLCASSLGGGTGQPQHFGDGTRLSIL.

This clone showed up just once. V is TRBV2 and J is TRBJ1-3; possibly TRBD1 for D (5 bases). The germline V and J ends were trimmed by 6 bases and 3 bases, with 15 bases remaining between them. The CDR3 contains 15 residues. Germline lookup yields CDR1 SNHLY and CDR2 FYNNEI. The DNA of the CDR3 is TGTGCCAGCAGCGCTCAAAGCAGGGATGGAAACACCATATATTTT. It specifies CASSAQSRDGNTIYF.

This chain joins TRBV4-2 and TRBJ2-7, with TRBD1 matching over 9 bases. Trimming removed 3 bases from V and 2 bases from J; junction bases left unmatched: 5. The CDR3 sequence is 15 residues long. Per germline, CDR1 LGHNA and CDR2 YNFKEQ. Written as DNA, the CDR3 is TGTGCCAGCAGCCAGCCCGGGACAGGGACCTACGAGCAGTACTTC. Translation: CASSQPGTGTYEQYF.

This chain connects TRBV7-2 to TRBJ1-6, with a possible D match to TRBD1 (5 bases). V lost 1 base, J lost 10 bases, and 11 bases lay in between. This CDR3 has 14 residues. Germline lookup yields CDR1 SGHTA and CDR2 FQGNSA. The CDR3 sequence: CASSLGTGKSPLHF. The CDR3 DNA follows: TGTGCCAGCAGCTTAGGTACAGGAAAATCACCCCTCCACTTT.

V is TRBV2 and J is TRBJ1-2; the D gene is possibly TRBD1 (5 bases). CDR1 is SNHLY, CDR2 FYNNEI, per germline. This CDR3 comprises 16 residues. Between the trimmed V and J ends, which lost 7 bases and 5 bases, there was a span of 23 bases. The CDR3 DNA reads as TGTGCCAGCACTCCCGAATCGCCGTCCGGGGGATATGGCTACACCTTC. Translation: CASTPESPSGGYGYTF.

The V call is TRBV15, the J call TRBJ1-1; D is perhaps TRBD1 (5 bases). Germline V gene sequence: CDR1 LNHNV, CDR2 YYDKDF (reference sequence). The V gene lost 0 bases and the J gene lost 9 bases, with 11 bases spanning the gap. This CDR3 contains 13 residues. The CDR3 region has the DNA TGTGCCACCAGCAGAGATGTGCAGGGTAAAGCTTTCTTT. Its protein product is CATSRDVQGKAFF.

This clone was recorded once. This chain joins TRBV21-1 and TRBJ2-3. TRBV21-1 is tagged as a pseudogene. CDR3 size: 16 residues. The CDR3 reads CASSKGIHNPTDTQYF. The CDR3 nucleotides are TGTGCCAGCAGCAAAGGGATCCACAACCCCACAGATACGCAGTATTTT.

This rearrangement joins TRBV7-9 to TRBJ2-4, with TRBD1 matching 11 bases. This CDR3 has 19 residues. Looked up from germline, CDR1 is SEHNR and CDR2 is FQNEAQ (reference sequence). The J segment lost 1 base and the V segment lost 4 bases, leaving 12 bases of the junction unmatched. This CDR3 is CASSSPDRGQSWAKNIQYF. The CDR3 DNA reads TGTGCCAGCAGCTCCCCGGACAGGGGGCAGAGTTGGGCCAAAAACATTCAGTACTTC.

The chain uses TRBV27 and TRBJ1-6; tentative D call: TRBD1 (6 bases). The CDR3 is made up of 15 amino acids. Per the germline V gene, CDR1 is MNHEY and CDR2 is SMNVEV (reference sequence). The V gene lost 9 bases and the J gene lost 2 bases, with 14 bases spanning the gap. This chain's CDR3 is CASSAGATYNSPLHF. The DNA for the CDR3 is TGTGCCAGTAGTGCGGGGGCCACCTATAATTCACCCCTCCACTTT.

The gene calls are TRBV11-2 and TRBJ1-2; D is perhaps TRBD1 (5 bases). Germline lookup yields CDR1 SGHAT and CDR2 FQNNGV. The germline V and J ends were trimmed by 1 base and 3 bases, with 9 bases remaining between them. The CDR3 loop spans 14 amino acids. The CDR3 loop is CASSLVRGDYGYTF. As DNA, the CDR3 is TGTGCCAGCAGCTTAGTGAGAGGGGACTATGGCTACACCTTC.

The rearrangement joins TRBV7-7 to TRBJ2-5; D is possibly TRBD1 (6 bases). Germline V gives CDR1 SSHAT, CDR2 FNYEAQ (reference sequence). This CDR3 has 13 amino acids. Trimming took off 5 bases at V and 5 bases at J, with 12 bases between the two ends. CDR3 in amino acids: CASSLHREETQYF. CDR3 DNA sequence: TGTGCCAGCAGCCTCCACAGGGAGGAGACCCAGTACTTC.

V and J are TRBV12-5 and TRBJ1-3, with TRBD1 matching 7 bases. The CDR3 has 15 amino acids. CDR1 is LGHNT, CDR2 FRNRAP, per germline. J gave up 0 bases and V 6 bases, and 5 bases lay outside the gene matches. CDR3 residues: CASGPGQNSGNTIYF. In DNA form, the CDR3 reads TGTGCTAGTGGCCCGGGACAGAACTCTGGAAACACCATATATTTT.

The rearrangement joins TRBV7-6 to TRBJ2-1; 7 nucleotides match TRBD2. Germline CDR1 is SGHVS and CDR2 is FNYEAQ. V lost 2 bases, J lost 8 bases, and 6 bases stayed unmatched. The CDR3 is made up of 14 amino acids. Here the CDR3 reads CASSLLADRYEQFF. CDR3 DNA sequence: TGTGCCAGCAGCTTACTAGCGGATAGGTATGAGCAGTTCTTC.

This rearrangement joins TRBV30 to TRBJ1-2; tentative D call: TRBD1 (6 bases). CDR1 GTSNPN and CDR2 SVGIG come from the germline V gene (reference sequence). The CDR3 covers 13 residues. Trimming removed 1 base from V and 4 bases from J, with 10 bases in between. CDR3 amino acids: CAWSGQVTYGYTF. Written as DNA, the CDR3 is TGTGCCTGGAGTGGACAGGTGACCTATGGCTACACCTTC.

The gene calls are TRBV28 and TRBJ1-5; D unresolved. The V and J ends lost 2 bases and 1 base respectively, with 6 bases between them. This CDR3 spans 14 amino acids. From germline, CDR1 is MDHEN and CDR2 SYDVKM. The CDR3, as DNA: TGTGCCAGCAGTTTAACCTTCAGCAATCAGCCCCAGCATTTT. Protein sequence: CASSLTFSNQPQHF.

Here the CDR3 DNA reads TGCGCCAGCGGGACTCCGGGATCCGGGGACTACACCTTC. Protein product: CASGTPGSGDYTF. This chain connects TRBV4-3 to TRBJ1-2; possibly TRBD1 for D (5 bases). The CDR3 is made up of 13 amino acids. From germline, CDR1 is LGHNA and CDR2 YSLEER. Trimming stripped 8 bases from V and 10 bases from J, with 20 bases between.

The chain combines TRBV29-1 with TRBJ2-6; TRBD1 matches at 10 bases. This CDR3 has 16 residues. Germline loops: CDR1 SQVTM, CDR2 ANQGSEA. V shed 3 bases and J 0 bases; nucleotides not matched to a gene: 2. CDR3 DNA: TGCAGCGTTGAGGGGACAGGGGTCTCTGGGGCCAACGTCCTGACTTTC. Translating gives CSVEGTGVSGANVLTF.

The chain uses TRBV6-5 and TRBJ1-1; D ambiguous. Trimming stripped 6 bases from V and 4 bases from J, with 9 bases between. The CDR3 loop spans 12 amino acids. Germline values: CDR1 MNHEY, CDR2 SVGAGI. DNA of the CDR3: TGTGCCAGCAGACCGGCGCCCACTGAAGCTTTCTTT. Its protein product is CASRPAPTEAFF.

V usage is TRBV10-3 and J usage is TRBJ2-3; TRBD2 agrees at 11 bases. V trimming: 4 bases; J trimming: 6 bases; junction bases outside the gene matches: 12. Looked up from germline, CDR1 is ENHRY and CDR2 is SYGVKD. CDR3 size: 17 residues. The chain's CDR3 is CAISGRTSGLGTDTQYF. The DNA of the CDR3 is TGTGCCATCAGTGGGAGGACTAGCGGGCTCGGTACGGATACGCAGTATTTT.

In its sample, this clone was seen once. The chain joins TRBV15 to TRBJ2-3; unclear D gene. The CDR3 is made up of 14 amino acids. Germline V gene data show CDR1 as LNHNV and CDR2 as YYDKDF (reference sequence). V shed 10 bases and J shed 0 bases, with 14 bases lying between them. The CDR3 bases are TGTGCCAGCGAGAAAGGGCTGAGCACAGATACGCAGTATTTT. Translation: CASEKGLSTDTQYF.

This sequence joins TRBV23-1 and TRBJ2-7, with D tentatively TRBD2 (7 bases). TRBV23-1 is known as an ORF, though its function is uncertain. V was trimmed by 7 bases and J by 6 bases, leaving 22 bases between them. CDR3 length: 15 residues. This CDR3 reads CASINHREGICEQYF. The CDR3 coding sequence is TGCGCCAGCATAAACCACAGGGAGGGAATCTGCGAGCAGTACTTC.